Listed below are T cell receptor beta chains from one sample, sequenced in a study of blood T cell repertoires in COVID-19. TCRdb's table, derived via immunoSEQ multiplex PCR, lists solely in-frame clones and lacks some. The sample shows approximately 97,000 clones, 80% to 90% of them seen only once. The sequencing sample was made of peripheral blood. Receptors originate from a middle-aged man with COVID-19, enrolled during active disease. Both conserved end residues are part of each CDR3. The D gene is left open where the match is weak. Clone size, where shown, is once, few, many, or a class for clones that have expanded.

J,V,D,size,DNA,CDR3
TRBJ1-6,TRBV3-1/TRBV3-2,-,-,TGTGCCAGCAGCCAGACAGTAAATTCACCCCTCCACTTT,CASSQTVNSPLHF
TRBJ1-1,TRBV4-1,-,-,TGCGCCAGCAGCCAGCCCGAGAGGGTCCTGAACACTGAAGCTTTCTTT,CASSQPERVLNTEAFF
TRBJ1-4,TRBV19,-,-,TGTGCCAGTAGTCCCAGACAAGGAAAACTGTTTTTT,CASSPRQGKLFF
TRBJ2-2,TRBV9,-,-,TGTGCCAGCAGCTCCTCACCGGGTGGTCTCGCGAACACCGGGGAGCTGTTTTTT,CASSSSPGGLANTGELFF
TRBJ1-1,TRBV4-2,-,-,TGTGCCAGCAGCCTCACAGGGAGCACTGAAGCTTTCTTT,CASSLTGSTEAFF
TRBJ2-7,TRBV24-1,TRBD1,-,TGTGCCACCAGCGATCCGGGACAGGGGGGCTACGAGCAGTACTTC,CATSDPGQGGYEQYF
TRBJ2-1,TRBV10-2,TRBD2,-,TGCGCCAGCAGCTATAGCGGGGGGGCGATAAATGAGCAGTTCTTC,CASSYSGGAINEQFF
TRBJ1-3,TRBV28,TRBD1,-,TGTGCCAGCAGTAAACAATCGGACAGGGTTTTTGGAAACACCATATATTTT,CASSKQSDRVFGNTIYF
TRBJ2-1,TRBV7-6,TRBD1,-,TGTGCCAGCAGCTCTGGACAGGGGTTGAGTAATGAGCAGTTCTTC,CASSSGQGLSNEQFF
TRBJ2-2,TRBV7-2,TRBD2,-,TGTGCCAGTCGCGGGGGGTCGAACACCGGGGAGCTGTTTTTT,CASRGGSNTGELFF
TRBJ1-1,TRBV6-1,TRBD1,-,TGTGCCAGCAGTGCAGGACAGGGGCCGTTGGACACTGAAGCTTTCTTT,CASSAGQGPLDTEAFF
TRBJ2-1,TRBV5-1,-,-,TGCGCCAGCAGCGGGGGGGCGGGACCCTCCTACAATGAGCAGTTCTTC,CASSGGAGPSYNEQFF
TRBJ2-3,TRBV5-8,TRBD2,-,TGTGCCAGCAGCTGGATGTCTAGCGGGGCGACTTCAGATACGCAGTATTTT,CASSWMSSGATSDTQYF
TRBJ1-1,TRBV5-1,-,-,TGCGCCAGCAGCGGCCTTCAGACTGAAGCTTTCTTT,CASSGLQTEAFF
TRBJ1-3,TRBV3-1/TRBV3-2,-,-,TGTGCCAGCAGCCACCATCGGCAGGCCCTAAGAAACACCATATATTTT,CASSHHRQALRNTIYF
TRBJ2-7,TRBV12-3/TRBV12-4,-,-,TGTGCCAGCAGGCGGGCTTTGGAGCAGTACTTC,CASRRALEQYF
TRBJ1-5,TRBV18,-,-,TGTGCCAGCTCACCCGGGGTTCGGGGGAATCAGCCCCAGCATTTT,CASSPGVRGNQPQHF
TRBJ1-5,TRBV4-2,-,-,TGTGCCAGCAGCCAAGATTTGCGCAGCAATCAGCCCCAGCATTTT,CASSQDLRSNQPQHF
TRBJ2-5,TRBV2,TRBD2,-,TGTGCCAGCAGAGTGACTAGCGGGGCTGAGACCCAGTACTTC,CASRVTSGAETQYF
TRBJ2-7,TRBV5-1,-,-,TGCGCCAGCAAGACACAGGCAAGCTCCTACGAGCAGTACTTC,CASKTQASSYEQYF
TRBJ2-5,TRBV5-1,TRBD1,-,TGCGCCAGCAGCACGACAGGGGAAGAGACCCAGTACTTC,CASSTTGEETQYF
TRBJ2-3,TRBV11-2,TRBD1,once,TGTGCCAGCAGCTTAGGACAGGGCGCAGATACGCAGTATTTT,CASSLGQGADTQYF
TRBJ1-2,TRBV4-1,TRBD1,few,TGCGCCAGCAGCACTCCGGGACAGGGCGCGAATGGCTACACCTTC,CASSTPGQGANGYTF
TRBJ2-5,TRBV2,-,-,TGTGCCAGCAGGGCTGGTTTTTTGGAGGCAGAGACCCAGTACTTC,CASRAGFLEAETQYF
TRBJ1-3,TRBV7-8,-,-,TGTGCCAGCAGCCGGGACATCCCTTCTTTCTCTGGAAACACCATATATTTT,CASSRDIPSFSGNTIYF
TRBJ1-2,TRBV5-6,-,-,TGTGCCAGCAGCTTGGATAGGGGCGCTGGTGGCTACACCTTC,CASSLDRGAGGYTF
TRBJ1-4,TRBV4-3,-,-,TGCGCCAGCAGCCAAGAAGGTTGGAGGGGTTGGACTAATGAAAAACTGTTTTTT,CASSQEGWRGWTNEKLFF
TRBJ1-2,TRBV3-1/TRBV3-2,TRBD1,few,TGTGCCAGCAGCCAAGAAATAGGGGGCCACTATGGCTACACCTTC,CASSQEIGGHYGYTF
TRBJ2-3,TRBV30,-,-,TGTGCCTGGAGGCAGGGGACAGATACGCAGTATTTT,CAWRQGTDTQYF
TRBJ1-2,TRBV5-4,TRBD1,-,TGTGCCAGCAGCCCACCGGGACAGCGCCGCTATGGCTACACCTTC,CASSPPGQRRYGYTF
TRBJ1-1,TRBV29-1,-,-,TGCAGCGTTGAACGGCGGATGAACACTGAAGCTTTCTTT,CSVERRMNTEAFF
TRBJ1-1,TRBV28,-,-,TGTGCCAGCAGGAGCCACACTGAAGCTTTCTTT,CASRSHTEAFF
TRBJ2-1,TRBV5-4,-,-,TGTGCCAGCGGCCCAAGACAAACCGCCTACAATGAGCAGTTCTTC,CASGPRQTAYNEQFF
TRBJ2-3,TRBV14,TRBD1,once,TGTGCCAGCAGCCAGAGGAGAGGACAGGTTGCAGATACGCAGTATTTT,CASSQRRGQVADTQYF
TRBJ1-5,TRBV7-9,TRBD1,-,TGTGCCAGCAGCTTAGGGGGACAGGGCTTTCAGCCCCAGCATTTT,CASSLGGQGFQPQHF
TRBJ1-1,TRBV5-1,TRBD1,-,TGCGCCAGCAGCTTGGCTCGGGAGGGGGCCTCTGAAGCTTTCTTT,CASSLAREGASEAFF
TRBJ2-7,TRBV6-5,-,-,TGTGCCAGCAGTCCCCGGTCGGATGAGGGCTACGAGCAGTACTTC,CASSPRSDEGYEQYF
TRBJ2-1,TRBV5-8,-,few,TGTGCCAGCAGCCCCCCGGGACACGGAAATGAGCAGTTCTTC,CASSPPGHGNEQFF
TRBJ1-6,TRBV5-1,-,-,TGCGCCAGCAGCTTGTCGTCGGCGGGAGATTCACCCCTCCACTTT,CASSLSSAGDSPLHF
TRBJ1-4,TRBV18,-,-,TGTGCCACTACGAGGGGACAAGAAAAACTGTTTTTT,CATTRGQEKLFF
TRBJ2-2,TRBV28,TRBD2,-,TGTGCCAGCACCCGACTAGCGGGGAACACCGGGGAGCTGTTTTTT,CASTRLAGNTGELFF
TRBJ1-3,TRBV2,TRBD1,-,TGTGCCAGCAGTTCGGACAGGGGGCTTTCTGGAAACACCATATATTTT,CASSSDRGLSGNTIYF
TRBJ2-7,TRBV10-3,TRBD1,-,TGTGCCATCAGTGGACAGGGATACGAGCAGTACTTC,CAISGQGYEQYF
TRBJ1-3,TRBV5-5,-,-,TGTGCCAGCAGTCTAGACGGCTCCATCCTCTCTGGAAACACCATATATTTT,CASSLDGSILSGNTIYF
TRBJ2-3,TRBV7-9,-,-,TGTGCCAGCAGCTTAACCAGGAGCACAGATACGCAGTATTTT,CASSLTRSTDTQYF
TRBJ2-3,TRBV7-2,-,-,TGTGCCAGCAGCTTAGCGAGGGCGAGGACTAACACAGATACGCAGTATTTT,CASSLARARTNTDTQYF
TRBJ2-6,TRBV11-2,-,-,TGTGCCAGCAGCACTTATTCAGGGGCCAACGTCCTGACTTTC,CASSTYSGANVLTF
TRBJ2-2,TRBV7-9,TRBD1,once,TGTGCCAGCAGCTCGAACTCCGGGACAGGGCGAGGCACCGGGGAGCTGTTTTTT,CASSSNSGTGRGTGELFF
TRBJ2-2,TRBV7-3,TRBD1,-,TGTGCCAGCAGCTTACTTGGGACAGGGGTCACCGGGGAGCTGTTTTTT,CASSLLGTGVTGELFF
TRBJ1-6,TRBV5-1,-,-,TGCGCCAGCAAAGACAGCGAGAATTCACCCCTCCACTTT,CASKDSENSPLHF